The T cell receptor (beta chain) described here comes from a study of T cells in Graves' hyperthyroidism and ophthalmopathy. Study outcomes and limitations: Among clonotypes expanded in thyroid above 0.001, most were also found in blood.

It was RNA transcripts that yielded the amplified TCR beta CDR3 regions. RT-PCR in the first round (using the HTBI primer set) targeted the TCR CDR3. TCRdb used MiXCR to reprocess the multiplex PCR reads, holding one entry per CDR3 protein. This sample carries fewer than 550,000 distinct CDR3 sequences, approximately 14% of them seen once, and the ten largest clones take approximately 7.5%. This clonotype was seen at least ten times. Its specificity is unknown. In germline, CDR1 is LGHDT, CDR2 YNNKEL (reference sequence). The CDR3 loop spans 15 amino acids. The ends were cut back, 2 bases at V and 5 bases at J, with 16 bases in the middle. Researchers defined stable Graves' hyperthyroidism as no ophthalmopathy progression within 18 months.

Sample: blood. The receptor was derived from a young woman with Graves' hyperthyroidism. V and J are TRBV3-1 and TRBJ2-7; perhaps TRBD1 as D (5 bases). CDR3: CASSQKGKGFDEQYF. In nucleotides, the CDR3 is TGTGCCAGCAGCCAAAAGGGCAAGGGGTTCGACGAGCAGTACTTC.